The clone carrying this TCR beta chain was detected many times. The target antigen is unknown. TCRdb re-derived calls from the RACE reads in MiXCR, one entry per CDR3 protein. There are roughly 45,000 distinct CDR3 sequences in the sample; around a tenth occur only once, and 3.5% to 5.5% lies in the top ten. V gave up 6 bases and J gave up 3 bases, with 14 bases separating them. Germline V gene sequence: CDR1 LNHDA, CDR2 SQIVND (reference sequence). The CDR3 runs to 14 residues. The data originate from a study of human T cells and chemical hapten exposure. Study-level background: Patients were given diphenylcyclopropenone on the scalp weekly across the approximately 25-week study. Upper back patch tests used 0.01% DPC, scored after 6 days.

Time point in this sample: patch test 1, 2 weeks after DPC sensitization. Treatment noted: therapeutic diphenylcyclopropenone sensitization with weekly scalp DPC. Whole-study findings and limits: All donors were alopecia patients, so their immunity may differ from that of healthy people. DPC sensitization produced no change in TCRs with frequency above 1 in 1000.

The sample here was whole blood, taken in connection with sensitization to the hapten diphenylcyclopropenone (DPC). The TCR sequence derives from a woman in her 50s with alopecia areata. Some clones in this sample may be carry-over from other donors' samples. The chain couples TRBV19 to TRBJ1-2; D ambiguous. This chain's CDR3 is CASSTSAAYYGYTF. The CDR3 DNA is TGTGCCAGTAGCACCTCCGCGGCTTACTATGGCTACACCTTC.